This T cell receptor beta chain came from a study of identical twins. General observations from the study: Out-of-frame alpha sequences shared between twins exhibited an excess of low generation probability.

In its sample, this clonotype was seen a few times. Its target is unknown. The germline V gene has CDR1 DFQATT and CDR2 SNEGSKA (reference sequence). Between the trimmed V and J ends, which lost 2 bases and 3 bases, there was a span of 13 bases. CDR3 size: 14 residues. Using its own MiXCR run on the 5' RACE reads, TCRdb lists one record per CDR3 protein. The sample contains just over 450,000 distinct CDR3 sequences, 14% of which appear only once. This sample was also put to use in a study of yellow fever vaccine responses in identical twins.

This clonotype was sampled from a woman between 18 and 29 years old in good health. J is TRBJ2-5 and V is TRBV20-1; D ambiguous. Sequencing input: CD4+ T cells sorted from blood. DNA for the CDR3: TGCAGTGCTAGACTCCTACCGAAGAAAGAGACCCAGTACTTC. Translation gives CSARLLPKKETQYF.